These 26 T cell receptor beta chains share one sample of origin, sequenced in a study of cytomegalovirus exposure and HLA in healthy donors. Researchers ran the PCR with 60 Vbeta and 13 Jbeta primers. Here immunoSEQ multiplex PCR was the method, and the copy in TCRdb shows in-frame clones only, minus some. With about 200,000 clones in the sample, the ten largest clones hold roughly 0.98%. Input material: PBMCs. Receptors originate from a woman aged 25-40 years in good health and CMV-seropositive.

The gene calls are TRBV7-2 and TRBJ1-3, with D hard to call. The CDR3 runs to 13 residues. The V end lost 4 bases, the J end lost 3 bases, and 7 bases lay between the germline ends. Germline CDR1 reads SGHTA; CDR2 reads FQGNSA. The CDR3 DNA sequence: TGTGCCAGCAGCTCCCGGGTTGGAAACACCATATATTTT. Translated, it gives CASSSRVGNTIYF.

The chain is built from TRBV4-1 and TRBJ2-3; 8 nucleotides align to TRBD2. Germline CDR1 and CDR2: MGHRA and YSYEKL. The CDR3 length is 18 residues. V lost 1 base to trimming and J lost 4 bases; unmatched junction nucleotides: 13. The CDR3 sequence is CASSQAPPGGDRADTQYF. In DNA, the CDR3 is TGCGCCAGCAGCCAAGCCCCCCCGGGGGGGGATAGGGCAGATACGCAGTATTTT.

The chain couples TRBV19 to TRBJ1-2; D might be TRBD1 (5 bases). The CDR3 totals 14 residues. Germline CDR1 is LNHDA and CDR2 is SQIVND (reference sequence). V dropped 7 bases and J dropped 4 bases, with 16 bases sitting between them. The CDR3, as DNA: TGTGCCAGTACCCCGGCGGGGGATTTCTATGGCTACACCTTC. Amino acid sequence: CASTPAGDFYGYTF.

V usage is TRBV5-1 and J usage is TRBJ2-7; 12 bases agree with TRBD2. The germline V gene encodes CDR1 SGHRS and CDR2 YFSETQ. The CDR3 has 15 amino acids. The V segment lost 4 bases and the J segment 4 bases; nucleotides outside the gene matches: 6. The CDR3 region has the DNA TGCGCCAGCAGCCAGACTAGCGGGAGAGAGTACGAGCAGTACTTC. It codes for CASSQTSGREYEQYF.

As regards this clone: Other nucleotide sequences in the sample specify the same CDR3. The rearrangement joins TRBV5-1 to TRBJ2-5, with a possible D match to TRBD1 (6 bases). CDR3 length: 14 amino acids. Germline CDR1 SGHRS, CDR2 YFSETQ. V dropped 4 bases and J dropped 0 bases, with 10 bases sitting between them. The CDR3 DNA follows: TGCGCCAGCAGCCTGCAGGGGTACCAAGAGACCCAGTACTTC. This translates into CASSLQGYQETQYF.

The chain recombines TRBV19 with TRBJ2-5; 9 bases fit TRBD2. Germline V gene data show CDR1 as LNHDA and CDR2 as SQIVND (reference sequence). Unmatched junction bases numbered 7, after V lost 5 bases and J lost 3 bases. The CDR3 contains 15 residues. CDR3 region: CASSVGLAGKETQYF. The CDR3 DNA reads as TGTGCCAGTAGTGTGGGACTAGCCGGAAAAGAGACCCAGTACTTC.

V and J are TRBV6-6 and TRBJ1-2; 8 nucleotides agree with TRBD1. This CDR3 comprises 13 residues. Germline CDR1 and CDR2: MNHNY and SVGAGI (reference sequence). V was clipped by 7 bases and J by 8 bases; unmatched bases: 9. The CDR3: CASTLGTGPGYTF. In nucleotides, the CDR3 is TGTGCCAGCACGCTTGGGACAGGACCCGGCTACACCTTC.

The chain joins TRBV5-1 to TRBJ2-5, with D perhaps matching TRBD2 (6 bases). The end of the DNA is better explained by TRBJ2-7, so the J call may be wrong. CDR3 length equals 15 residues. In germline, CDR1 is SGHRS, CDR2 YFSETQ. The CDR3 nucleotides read TGCGCCAGCAGCTTGGGCGGGACTCGCCATTACGAGCAGTACTTC. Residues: CASSLGGTRHYEQYF.

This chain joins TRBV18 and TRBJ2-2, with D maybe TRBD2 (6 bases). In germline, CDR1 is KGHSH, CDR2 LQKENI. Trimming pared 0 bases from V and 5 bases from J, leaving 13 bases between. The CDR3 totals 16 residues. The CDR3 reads CASSPPGLVRTGELFF. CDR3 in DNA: TGTGCCAGCTCACCACCGGGACTCGTTAGGACCGGGGAGCTGTTTTTT.

The CDR3 nucleotides are TGTGCCAGCAGCCTACGGACTAGCTCCTACGAGCAGTACTTC. Translated, it gives CASSLRTSSYEQYF. The chain joins TRBV7-9 to TRBJ2-5; 7 bases align to TRBD2. The tail of the sequence fits TRBJ2-7 better, so the J call may be wrong. This CDR3 has 14 residues. Germline CDR1 and CDR2: SEHNR and FQNEAQ (reference sequence).

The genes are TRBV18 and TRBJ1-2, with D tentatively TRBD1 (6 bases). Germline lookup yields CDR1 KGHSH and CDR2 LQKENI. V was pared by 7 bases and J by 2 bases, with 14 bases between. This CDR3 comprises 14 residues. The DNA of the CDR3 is TGTGCCAGCTTCCGGGACACGATAAACTATGGCTACACCTTC. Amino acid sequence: CASFRDTINYGYTF.

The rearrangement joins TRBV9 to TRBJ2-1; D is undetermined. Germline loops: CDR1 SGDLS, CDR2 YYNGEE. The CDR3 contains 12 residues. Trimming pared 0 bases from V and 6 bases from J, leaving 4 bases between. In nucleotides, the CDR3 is TGTGCCAGCAGCGTAGGTATCAATGAGCAGTTCTTC. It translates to CASSVGINEQFF.

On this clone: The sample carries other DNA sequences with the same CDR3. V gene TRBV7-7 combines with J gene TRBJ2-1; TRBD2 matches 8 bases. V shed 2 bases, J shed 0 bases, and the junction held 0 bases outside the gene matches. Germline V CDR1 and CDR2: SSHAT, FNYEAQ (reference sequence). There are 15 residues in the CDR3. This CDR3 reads CASSLSGSSYNEQFF. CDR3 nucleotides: TGTGCCAGCAGCTTAAGCGGGAGCTCCTACAATGAGCAGTTCTTC. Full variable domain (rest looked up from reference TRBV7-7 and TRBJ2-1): GAGVSQSPRYKVTKRGQDVTLRCDPISSHATLYWYQQALGQGPEFLTYFNYEAQPDKSGLPSDRFSAERPEGSISTLTIQRTEQRDSAMYRCASSLSGSSYNEQFFGPGTRLTVL.

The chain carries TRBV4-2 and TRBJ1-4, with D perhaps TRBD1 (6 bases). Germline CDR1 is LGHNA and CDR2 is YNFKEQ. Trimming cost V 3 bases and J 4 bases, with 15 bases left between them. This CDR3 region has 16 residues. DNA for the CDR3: TGTGCCAGCAGCCATGGGGAACAGGGCCTTAATGAAAAACTGTTTTTT. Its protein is CASSHGEQGLNEKLFF.

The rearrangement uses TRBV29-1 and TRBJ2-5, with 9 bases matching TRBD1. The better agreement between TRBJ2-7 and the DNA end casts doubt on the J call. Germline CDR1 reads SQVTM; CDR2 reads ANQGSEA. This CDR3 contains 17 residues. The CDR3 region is CSVEDHGGTGLPYEQYF. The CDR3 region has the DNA TGCAGCGTTGAAGATCACGGAGGGACAGGGTTGCCCTACGAGCAGTACTTC.

DNA of the CDR3: TGTGCCAGTAGTAGGAGGGGCGGGAGATTCACAGATACGCAGTATTTT. It codes for CASSRRGGRFTDTQYF. The gene calls are TRBV19 and TRBJ2-3; 7 nucleotides align to TRBD2. J gave up 2 bases and V 4 bases, and 9 bases lay outside the gene matches. CDR1 is LNHDA, CDR2 SQIVND, per germline (reference sequence). The CDR3 runs 16 residues.

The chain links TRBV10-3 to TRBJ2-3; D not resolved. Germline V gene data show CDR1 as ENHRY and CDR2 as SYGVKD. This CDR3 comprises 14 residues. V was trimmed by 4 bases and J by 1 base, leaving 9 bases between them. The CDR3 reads CAISGTSGTDTQYF. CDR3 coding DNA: TGTGCCATCAGTGGCACGTCGGGCACAGATACGCAGTATTTT.

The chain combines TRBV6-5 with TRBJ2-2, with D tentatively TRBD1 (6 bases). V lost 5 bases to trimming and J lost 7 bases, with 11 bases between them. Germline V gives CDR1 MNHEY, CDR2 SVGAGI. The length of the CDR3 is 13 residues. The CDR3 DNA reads TGTGCCAGCAGTCGGAGACAGGTCGGGGAGCTGTTTTTT. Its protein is CASSRRQVGELFF.

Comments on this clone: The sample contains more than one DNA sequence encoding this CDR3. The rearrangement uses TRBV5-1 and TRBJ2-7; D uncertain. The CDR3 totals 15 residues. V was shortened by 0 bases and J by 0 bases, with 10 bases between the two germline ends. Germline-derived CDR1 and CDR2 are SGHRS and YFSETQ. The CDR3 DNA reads TGCGCCAGCAGCTTGGTTTCAGGCAGCTCCTACGAGCAGTACTTC. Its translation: CASSLVSGSSYEQYF.

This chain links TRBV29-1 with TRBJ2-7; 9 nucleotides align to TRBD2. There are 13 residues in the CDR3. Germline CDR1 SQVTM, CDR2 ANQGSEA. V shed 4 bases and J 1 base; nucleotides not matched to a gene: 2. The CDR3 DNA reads TGCAGCGTTGGACTAGCGGCATCCTACGAGCAGTACTTC. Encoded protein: CSVGLAASYEQYF.

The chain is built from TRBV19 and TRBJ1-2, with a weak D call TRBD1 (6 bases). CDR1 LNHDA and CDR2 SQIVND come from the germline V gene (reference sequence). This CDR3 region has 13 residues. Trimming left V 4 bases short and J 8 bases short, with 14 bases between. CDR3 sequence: CASSKTGPYGYTF. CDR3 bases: TGTGCCAGTAGTAAGACAGGTCCCTACGGCTACACCTTC. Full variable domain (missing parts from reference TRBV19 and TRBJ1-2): DGGITQSPKYLFRKEGQNVTLSCEQNLNHDAMYWYRQDPGQGLRLIYYSQIVNDFQKGDIAEGYSVSREKKESFPLTVTSAQKNPTAFYLCASSKTGPYGYTFGSGTRLTVV.

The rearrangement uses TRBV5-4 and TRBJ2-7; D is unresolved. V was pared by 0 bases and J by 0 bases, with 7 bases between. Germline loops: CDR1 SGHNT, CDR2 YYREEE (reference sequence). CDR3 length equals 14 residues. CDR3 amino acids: CASSLGRSSYEQYF. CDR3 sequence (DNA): TGTGCCAGCAGCTTGGGCAGAAGCTCCTACGAGCAGTACTTC.

The CDR3 nucleotides are TGTGCCAGTAGTATAGGCAACAGGGGGCAAAACGAGCAGTACTTC. It translates to CASSIGNRGQNEQYF. This chain joins TRBV19 and TRBJ2-7; TRBD1 agrees at 9 bases. Germline CDR1 LNHDA, CDR2 SQIVND (reference sequence). Trimming at V came to 1 base and at J to 5 bases, leaving 6 bases not matched to a gene. This CDR3 spans 15 amino acids.

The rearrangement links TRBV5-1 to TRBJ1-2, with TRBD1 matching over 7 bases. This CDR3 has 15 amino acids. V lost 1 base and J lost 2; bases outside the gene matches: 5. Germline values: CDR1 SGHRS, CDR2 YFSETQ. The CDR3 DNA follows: TGCGCCAGCAGCTTGTTAGGGGGCGGAAACTATGGCTACACCTTC. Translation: CASSLLGGGNYGYTF.

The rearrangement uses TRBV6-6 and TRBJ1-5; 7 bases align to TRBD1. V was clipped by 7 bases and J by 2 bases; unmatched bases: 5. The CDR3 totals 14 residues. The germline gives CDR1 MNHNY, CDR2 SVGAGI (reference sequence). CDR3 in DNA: TGTGCCAGCACCGACAGGGCGGGCAATCAGCCCCAGCATTTT. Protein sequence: CASTDRAGNQPQHF.

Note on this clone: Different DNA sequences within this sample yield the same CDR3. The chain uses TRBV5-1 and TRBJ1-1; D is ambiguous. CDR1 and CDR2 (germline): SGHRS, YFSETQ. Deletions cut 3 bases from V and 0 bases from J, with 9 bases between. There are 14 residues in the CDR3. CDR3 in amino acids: CASSSRVLNTEAFF. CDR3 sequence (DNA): TGCGCCAGCAGCTCCCGGGTTTTGAACACTGAAGCTTTCTTT.